This T cell receptor beta chain stems from a study of cytomegalovirus exposure and HLA in healthy donors. Each donor was healthy, and each was a bone marrow donor. Each donor was nominally healthy when sampled (though unrecorded immune exposures were likely). The study ran its PCR with 60 Vbeta and 13 Jbeta primers. Assay: immunoSEQ multiplex PCR; the TCRdb copy retains only in-frame clones and omits some. The sample has 70,000 to 95,000 clones, about 85% seen once. Details on this clone: Antigen: not known.

The CDR3 totals 16 residues. The V gene's germline CDR1 is SGHDN and CDR2 FVKESK. V lost 4 bases to trimming and J lost 1 base, with 11 bases between them. Overall study findings and caveats: It was likely that a cluster of highly shared sequence variants was a sequencing artifact.

V usage is TRBV14 and J usage is TRBJ1-6; D gene unclear. Material: PBMCs. This receptor was identified in a woman between 40 and 55 years old in good health and CMV-seropositive. CDR3 DNA: TGTGCCAGCAGCCGCGTTGGGCGATCCTATAATTCACCCCTCCACTTT. As protein: CASSRVGRSYNSPLHF.